Presented here are 6 T cell receptor beta chains from one specimen sequenced in a study of early T cells in non-severe SARS-CoV-2 infection. TCRdb used MiXCR to reprocess the 5' RACE reads, holding one entry per CDR3 protein. The sample holds 56,000 or so distinct CDR3 sequences; 8% to 10% are singletons and the top ten take 3.5% to 4.5%. Sequenced input: whole blood. The receptors were sampled from an adult who was a healthcare worker with PCR-confirmed SARS-CoV-2 infection or an uninfected control (not recorded which).

The rearrangement links TRBV5-1 to TRBJ2-1, with a weak D call TRBD1 (6 bases). Germline CDR1 and CDR2: SGHRS and YFSETQ. CDR3 length equals 14 residues. V was pared by 0 bases and J by 5 bases, with 9 bases between. Written as DNA, the CDR3 is TGCGCCAGCAGCTTGGGGACAGCCAACAATGAGCAGTTCTTC. This translates into CASSLGTANNEQFF.

This clonotype was counted a few times. This chain connects TRBV20-1 to TRBJ2-3, with 11 nucleotides matching TRBD2. CDR3 size: 14 residues. The ends lost 4 bases at V and 1 base at J; junction bases unmatched: 1. CDR1 and CDR2 (germline): DFQATT, SNEGSKA (reference sequence). This chain's CDR3 is CSATLAGGTDTQYF. CDR3 DNA: TGCAGTGCTACACTAGCGGGGGGCACAGATACGCAGTATTTT.

This clonotype was counted many times. V is TRBV29-1 and J is TRBJ1-2; maybe TRBD1 (5 bases). V gave up 6 bases and J gave up 8 bases, with 13 bases separating them. Looked up from germline, CDR1 is SQVTM and CDR2 is ANQGSEA. The CDR3 contains 11 residues. The CDR3 spells CSVGQMGGYTF. CDR3 DNA sequence: TGCAGCGTGGGGCAAATGGGCGGCTACACCTTC. Complete variable domain (other parts from reference TRBV29-1 and TRBJ1-2): SAVISQKPSRDICQRGTSLTIQCQVDSQVTMMFWYRQQPGQSLTLIATANQGSEATYESGFVIDKFPISRPNLTFSTLTVSNMSPEDSSIYLCSVGQMGGYTFGSGTRLTVV.

The chain recombines TRBV24-1 with TRBJ2-7; 7 bases line up with TRBD1. Germline V gene sequence: CDR1 KGHDR, CDR2 SFDVKD. Unmatched junction bases numbered 8, after V lost 8 bases and J lost 2 bases. The CDR3 totals 14 residues. In DNA, the CDR3 is TGTGCCACCATTGGACAGGAGTTAACCTACGAGCAGTACTTC. Its translation: CATIGQELTYEQYF.

The gene calls are TRBV14 and TRBJ2-2; 9 positions agree with TRBD1. The CDR3 has 17 amino acids. V was pared by 0 bases and J by 7 bases, with 9 bases of the junction left unmatched. Germline V gene sequence: CDR1 SGHDN, CDR2 FVKESK. The CDR3 region is CASSQDYNRGRGGELFF. As DNA, the CDR3 is TGTGCCAGCAGCCAAGATTATAACAGGGGGCGCGGCGGGGAGCTGTTTTTT.

This clonotype was counted a few times. The gene calls are TRBV6-2 or TRBV6-3 and TRBJ1-1; no clear D gene. The CDR3 covers 13 residues. The V end lost 5 bases, the J end lost 5 bases, and 12 bases lay between the germline ends. Germline CDR1 reads MNHEY; CDR2 reads SVGEGT. In DNA, the CDR3 is TGTGCCAGCAGTGAGGTCAGTAGTACTGAAGCTTTCTTT. Its protein is CASSEVSSTEAFF.